The rows below give T cell receptor beta chains drawn from one sample of a study of OX40 agonist ivuxolimab in advanced cancers. Only in-frame clones appear in the TCRdb table, and some are missing; sequencing was by immunoSEQ multiplex PCR. Of roughly 80,000 clones listed, around four fifths are singletons. The sample here was CD4+ or CD8+ T cells sorted from blood, taken in a trial of the OX40 agonist ivuxolimab. Every receptor here comes from an adult with an advanced solid tumor such as melanoma, head and neck, liver or kidney cancer. CDR3s leave out the opening cysteine and the closing phenylalanine or tryptophan.

j_call: TRBJ2-2; v_call: TRBV6-1; cdr3_aa: ASSGFFSGNTGELF
j_call: TRBJ1-6; v_call: TRBV2; cdr3_aa: ASSTQGGSPLH
j_call: TRBJ1-5; v_call: TRBV2; cdr3_aa: ASSADRGNQPQH
j_call: TRBJ2-2; v_call: TRBV7-9; cdr3_aa: ASSLAGTGGTGELF
j_call: TRBJ1-3; v_call: TRBV6-1; cdr3_aa: ASSENTVSGNTIY
j_call: TRBJ2-6; v_call: TRBV7-8; cdr3_aa: ASSPRAPRWANVLT
j_call: TRBJ1-2; v_call: TRBV2; cdr3_aa: ASSLHPGASGYT
j_call: TRBJ2-7; v_call: TRBV27; cdr3_aa: ASYTTGGAYEQY
j_call: TRBJ2-2; v_call: TRBV7-8; cdr3_aa: ASSPRELAGLDTGELF
j_call: TRBJ2-3; v_call: TRBV7-3; cdr3_aa: ASSFGAADTQY
j_call: TRBJ2-4; v_call: TRBV5-5; cdr3_aa: ASSFRGQGLENIQY
j_call: TRBJ2-1; v_call: TRBV28; cdr3_aa: ASSSQRETQF
j_call: TRBJ2-3; v_call: TRBV30; cdr3_aa: AWSTDSSSTDTQY
j_call: TRBJ2-3; v_call: TRBV5-6; cdr3_aa: ASSPGGSASTDTQY
j_call: TRBJ2-1; v_call: TRBV11-3; cdr3_aa: ASSLWAEPGNEQF
j_call: TRBJ2-1; v_call: TRBV18; cdr3_aa: ASSRQGLAGVDEQF